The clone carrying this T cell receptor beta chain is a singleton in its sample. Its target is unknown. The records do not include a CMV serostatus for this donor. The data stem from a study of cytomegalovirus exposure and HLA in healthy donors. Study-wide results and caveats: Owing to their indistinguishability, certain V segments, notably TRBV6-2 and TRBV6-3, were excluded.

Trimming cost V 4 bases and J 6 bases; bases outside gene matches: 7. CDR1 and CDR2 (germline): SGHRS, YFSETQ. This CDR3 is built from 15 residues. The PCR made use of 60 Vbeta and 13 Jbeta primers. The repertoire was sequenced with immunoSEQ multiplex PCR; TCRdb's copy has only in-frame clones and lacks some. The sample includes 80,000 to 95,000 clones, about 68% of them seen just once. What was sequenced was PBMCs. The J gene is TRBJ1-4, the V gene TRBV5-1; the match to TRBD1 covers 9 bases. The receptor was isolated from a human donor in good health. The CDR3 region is CASSRTGDPYEKLFF. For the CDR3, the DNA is TGCGCCAGCAGCCGGACAGGGGATCCCTATGAAAAACTGTTTTTT. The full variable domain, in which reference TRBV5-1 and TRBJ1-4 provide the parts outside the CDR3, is KAGVTQTPRYLIKTRGQQVTLSCSPISGHRSVSWYQQTPGQGLQFLFEYFSETQRNKGNFPGRFSGRQFSNSRSEMNVSTLELGDSALYLCASSRTGDPYEKLFFGSGTQLSVL.